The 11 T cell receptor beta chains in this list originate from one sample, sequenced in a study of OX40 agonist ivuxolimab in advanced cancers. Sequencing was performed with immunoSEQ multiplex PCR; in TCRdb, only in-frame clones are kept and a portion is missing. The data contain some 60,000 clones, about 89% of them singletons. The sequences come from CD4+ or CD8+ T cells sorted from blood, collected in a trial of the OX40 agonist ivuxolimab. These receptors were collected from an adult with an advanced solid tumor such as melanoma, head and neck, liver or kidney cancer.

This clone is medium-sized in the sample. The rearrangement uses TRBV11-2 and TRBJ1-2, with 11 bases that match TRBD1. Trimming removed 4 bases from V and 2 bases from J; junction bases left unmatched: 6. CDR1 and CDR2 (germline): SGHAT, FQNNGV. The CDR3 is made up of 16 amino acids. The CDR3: CASSSLRDRGNYGYTF. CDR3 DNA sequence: TGTGCCAGCAGCTCCCTCCGGGACAGGGGGAACTATGGCTACACCTTC.

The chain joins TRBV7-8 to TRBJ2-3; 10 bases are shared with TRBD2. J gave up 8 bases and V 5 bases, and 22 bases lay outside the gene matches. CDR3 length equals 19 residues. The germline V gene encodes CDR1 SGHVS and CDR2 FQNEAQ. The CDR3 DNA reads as TGTGCCAGCAGCCCTTCGGGTTTTAGCGGGAGGACATCCGGGGCTACGCAGTATTTT. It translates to CASSPSGFSGRTSGATQYF.

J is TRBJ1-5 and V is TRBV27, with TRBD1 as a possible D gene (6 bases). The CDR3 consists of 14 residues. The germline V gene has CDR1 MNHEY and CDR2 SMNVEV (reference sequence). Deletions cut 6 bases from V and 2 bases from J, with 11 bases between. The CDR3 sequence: CASRLGGGNQPQHF. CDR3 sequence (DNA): TGTGCCAGCAGGTTGGGGGGCGGCAATCAGCCCCAGCATTTT.

CDR3 nucleotides: TGTGCCAGCAGTTACTCGGCGGTCTCTGGAAACACCATATATTTT. Its translation is CASSYSAVSGNTIYF. The V gene is TRBV6-5, the J gene TRBJ1-3; D gene uncertain. Between the trimmed V and J ends, which lost 0 bases and 0 bases, there was a span of 6 bases. Germline V gene data show CDR1 as MNHEY and CDR2 as SVGAGI. The CDR3 loop spans 15 amino acids.

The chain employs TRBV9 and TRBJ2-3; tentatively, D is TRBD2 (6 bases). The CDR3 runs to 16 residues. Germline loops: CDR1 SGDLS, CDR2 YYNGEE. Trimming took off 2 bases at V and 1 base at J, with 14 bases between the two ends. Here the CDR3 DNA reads TGTGCCAGCAGCGTGGGGGGTTTCTGGGGCACAGATACGCAGTATTTT. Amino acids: CASSVGGFWGTDTQYF.

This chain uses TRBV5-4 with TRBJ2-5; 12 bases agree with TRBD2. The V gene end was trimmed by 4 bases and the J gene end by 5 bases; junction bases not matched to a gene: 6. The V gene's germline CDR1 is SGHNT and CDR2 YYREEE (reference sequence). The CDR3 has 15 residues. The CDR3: CASSPTSGSFETQYF. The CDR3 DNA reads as TGTGCCAGCAGCCCGACTAGCGGGAGTTTTGAGACCCAGTACTTC.

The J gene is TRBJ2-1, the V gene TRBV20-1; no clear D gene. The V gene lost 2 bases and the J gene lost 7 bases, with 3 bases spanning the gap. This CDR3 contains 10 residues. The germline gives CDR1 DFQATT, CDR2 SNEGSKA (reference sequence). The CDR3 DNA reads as TGCAGTGCTAGACTAAATGAGCAGTTCTTC. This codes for CSARLNEQFF.

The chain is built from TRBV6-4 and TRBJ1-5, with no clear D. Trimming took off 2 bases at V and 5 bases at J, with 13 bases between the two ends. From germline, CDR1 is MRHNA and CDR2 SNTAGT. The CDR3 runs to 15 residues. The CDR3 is CASSDQTKTYQPQHF. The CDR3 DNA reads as TGTGCCAGCAGTGACCAGACCAAAACCTATCAGCCCCAGCATTTT.

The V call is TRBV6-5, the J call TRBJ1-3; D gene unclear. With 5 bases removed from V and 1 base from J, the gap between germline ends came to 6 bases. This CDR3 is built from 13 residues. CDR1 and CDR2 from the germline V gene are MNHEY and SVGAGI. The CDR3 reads CASSVESGNTIYF. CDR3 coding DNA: TGTGCCAGCAGTGTCGAATCTGGAAACACCATATATTTT.

The CDR3 sequence: CATSRGPPGQMNTEAFF. The CDR3 nucleotides are TGTGCCACCAGCAGAGGGCCTCCGGGACAGATGAACACTGAAGCTTTCTTT. The chain couples TRBV15 to TRBJ1-1; 7 bases are shared with TRBD1. The CDR3 contains 17 residues. The ends lost 1 base at V and 0 bases at J; junction bases unmatched: 8. The germline V gene has CDR1 LNHNV and CDR2 YYDKDF (reference sequence).

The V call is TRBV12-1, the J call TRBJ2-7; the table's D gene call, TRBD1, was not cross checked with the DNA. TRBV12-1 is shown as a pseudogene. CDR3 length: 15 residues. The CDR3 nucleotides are TGTGCCAGAAGACAGCCGGGACAGGGGTCCTACGAGCAGTACTTC. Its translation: CARRQPGQGSYEQYF.